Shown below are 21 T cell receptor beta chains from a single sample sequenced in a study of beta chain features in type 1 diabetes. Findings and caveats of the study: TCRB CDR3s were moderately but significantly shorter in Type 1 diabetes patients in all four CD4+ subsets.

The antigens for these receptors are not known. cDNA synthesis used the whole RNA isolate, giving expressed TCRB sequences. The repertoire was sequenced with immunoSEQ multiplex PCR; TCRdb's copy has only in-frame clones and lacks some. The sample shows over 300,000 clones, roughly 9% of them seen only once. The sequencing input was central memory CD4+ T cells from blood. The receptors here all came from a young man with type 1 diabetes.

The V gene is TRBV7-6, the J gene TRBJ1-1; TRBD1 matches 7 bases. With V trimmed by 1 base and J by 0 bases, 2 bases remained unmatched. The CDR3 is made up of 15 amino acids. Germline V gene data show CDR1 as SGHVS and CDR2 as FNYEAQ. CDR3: CASSLGDRMNTEAFF. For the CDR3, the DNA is TGTGCCAGCAGCTTAGGGGACAGAATGAACACTGAAGCTTTCTTT.

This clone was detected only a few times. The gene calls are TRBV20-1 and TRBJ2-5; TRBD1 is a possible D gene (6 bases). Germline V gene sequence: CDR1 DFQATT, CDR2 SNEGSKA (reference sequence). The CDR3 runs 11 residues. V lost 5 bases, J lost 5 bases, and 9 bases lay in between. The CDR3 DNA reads TGCAGTGCTCACAGGGAGGAGACCCAGTACTTC. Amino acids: CSAHREETQYF.

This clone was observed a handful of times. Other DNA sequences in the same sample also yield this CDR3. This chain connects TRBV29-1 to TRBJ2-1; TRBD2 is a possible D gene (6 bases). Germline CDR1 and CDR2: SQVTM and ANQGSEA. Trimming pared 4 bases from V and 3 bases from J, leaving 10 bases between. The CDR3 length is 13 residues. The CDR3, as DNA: TGCAGCGTTGCCGGGGGATTCTACAATGAGCAGTTCTTC. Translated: CSVAGGFYNEQFF.

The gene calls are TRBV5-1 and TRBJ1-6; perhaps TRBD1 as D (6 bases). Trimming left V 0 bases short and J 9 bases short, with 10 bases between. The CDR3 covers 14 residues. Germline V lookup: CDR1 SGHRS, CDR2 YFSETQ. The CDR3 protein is CASSLGQEGSPLHF. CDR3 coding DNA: TGCGCCAGCAGCTTGGGACAGGAAGGTTCACCCCTCCACTTT.

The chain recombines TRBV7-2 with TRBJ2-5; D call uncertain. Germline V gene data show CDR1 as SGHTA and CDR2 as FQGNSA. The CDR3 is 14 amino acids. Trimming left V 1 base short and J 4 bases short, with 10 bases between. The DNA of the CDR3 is TGTGCCAGCAGCTTAGGAGTGGGCCGAGAGACCCAGTACTTC. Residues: CASSLGVGRETQYF.

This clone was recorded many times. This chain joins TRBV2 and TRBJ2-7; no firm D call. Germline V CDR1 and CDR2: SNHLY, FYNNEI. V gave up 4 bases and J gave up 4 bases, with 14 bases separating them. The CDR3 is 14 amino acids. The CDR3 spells CASSVGPLGYEQYF. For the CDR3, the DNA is TGTGCCAGCAGTGTGGGCCCGCTGGGTTACGAGCAGTACTTC. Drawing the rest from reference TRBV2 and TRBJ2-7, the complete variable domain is EPEVTQTPSHQVTQMGQEVILRCVPISNHLYFYWYRQILGQKVEFLVSFYNNEISEKSEIFDDQFSVERPDGSNFTLKIRSTKLEDSAMYFCASSVGPLGYEQYFGPGTRLTVT.

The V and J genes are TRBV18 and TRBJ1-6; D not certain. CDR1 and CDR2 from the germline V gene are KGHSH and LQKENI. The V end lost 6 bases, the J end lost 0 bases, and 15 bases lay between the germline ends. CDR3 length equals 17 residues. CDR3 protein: CASSLDGGSSYNSPLHF. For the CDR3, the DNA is TGTGCCAGCTCGCTGGACGGCGGGAGCTCCTATAATTCACCCCTCCACTTT.

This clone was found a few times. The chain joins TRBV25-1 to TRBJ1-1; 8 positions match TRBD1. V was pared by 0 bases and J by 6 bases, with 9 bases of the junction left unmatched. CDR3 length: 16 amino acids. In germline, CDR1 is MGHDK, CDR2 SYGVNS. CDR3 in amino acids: CASSEYNGQGSAEAFF. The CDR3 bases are TGTGCCAGCAGTGAATATAATGGACAGGGTTCCGCTGAAGCTTTCTTT.

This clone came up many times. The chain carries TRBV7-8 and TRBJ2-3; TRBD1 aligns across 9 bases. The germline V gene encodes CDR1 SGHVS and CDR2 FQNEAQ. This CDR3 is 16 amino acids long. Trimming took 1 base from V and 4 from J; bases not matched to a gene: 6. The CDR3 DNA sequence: TGTGCCAGCAGCTTAGTTCTAGGACAGGGGTCAGATACGCAGTATTTT. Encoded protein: CASSLVLGQGSDTQYF.

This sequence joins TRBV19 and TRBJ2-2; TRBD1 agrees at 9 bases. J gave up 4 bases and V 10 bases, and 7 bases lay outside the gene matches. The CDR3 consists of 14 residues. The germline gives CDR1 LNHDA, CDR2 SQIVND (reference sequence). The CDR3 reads CAISGQGGTGELFF. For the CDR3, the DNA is TGTGCCATATCGGGACAGGGAGGCACCGGGGAGCTGTTTTTT.

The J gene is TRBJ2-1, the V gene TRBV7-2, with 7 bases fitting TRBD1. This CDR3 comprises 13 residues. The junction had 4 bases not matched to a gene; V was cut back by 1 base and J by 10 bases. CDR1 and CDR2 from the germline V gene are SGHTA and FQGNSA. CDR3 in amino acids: CASSLDLGGEQFF. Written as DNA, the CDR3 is TGTGCCAGCAGCTTAGACCTAGGGGGCGAGCAGTTCTTC.

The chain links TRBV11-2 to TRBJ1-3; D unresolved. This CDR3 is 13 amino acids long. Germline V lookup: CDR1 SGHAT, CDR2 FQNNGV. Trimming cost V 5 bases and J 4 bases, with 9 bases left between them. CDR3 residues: CASSPGVGNTIYF. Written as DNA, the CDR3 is TGTGCCAGCAGCCCCGGAGTGGGAAACACCATATATTTT.

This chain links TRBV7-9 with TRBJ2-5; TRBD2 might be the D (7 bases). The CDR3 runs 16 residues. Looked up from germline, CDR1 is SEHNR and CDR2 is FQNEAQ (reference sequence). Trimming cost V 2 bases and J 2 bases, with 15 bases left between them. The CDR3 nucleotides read TGTGCCAGCAGCTTACAGGTCGGGGGGCCGCAAGAGACCCAGTACTTC. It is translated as CASSLQVGGPQETQYF.

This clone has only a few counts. DNA for the CDR3: TGCAGCGTAATGACTAGCGGGTCCCACGAGCAGTACTTC. The encoded protein is CSVMTSGSHEQYF. V usage is TRBV29-1 and J usage is TRBJ2-5, with 10 nucleotides matching TRBD2. The J call is doubtful: the DNA matches TRBJ2-7 better. The CDR3 contains 13 residues. In germline, CDR1 is SQVTM, CDR2 ANQGSEA.

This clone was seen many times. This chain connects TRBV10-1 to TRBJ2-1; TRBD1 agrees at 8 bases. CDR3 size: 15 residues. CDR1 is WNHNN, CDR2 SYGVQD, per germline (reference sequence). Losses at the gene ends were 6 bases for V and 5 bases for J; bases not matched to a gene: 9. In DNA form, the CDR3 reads TGCGCCAGCAGCGAAGGACAGGGCCCCAACAATGAGCAGTTCTTC. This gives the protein CASSEGQGPNNEQFF.

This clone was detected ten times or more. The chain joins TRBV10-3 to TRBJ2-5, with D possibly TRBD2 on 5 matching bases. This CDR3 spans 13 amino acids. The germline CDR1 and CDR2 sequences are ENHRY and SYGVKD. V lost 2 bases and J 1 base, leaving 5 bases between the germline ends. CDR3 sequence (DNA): TGTGCCATCAGTGAGACTAGCCAAGAGACCCAGTACTTC. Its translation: CAISETSQETQYF.

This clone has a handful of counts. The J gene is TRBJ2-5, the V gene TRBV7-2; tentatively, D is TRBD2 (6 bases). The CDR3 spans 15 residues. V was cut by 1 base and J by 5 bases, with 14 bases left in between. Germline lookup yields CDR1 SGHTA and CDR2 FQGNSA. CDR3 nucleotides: TGTGCCAGCAGCTTAGGCATTCAGGCGGGGGAGACCCAGTACTTC. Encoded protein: CASSLGIQAGETQYF.

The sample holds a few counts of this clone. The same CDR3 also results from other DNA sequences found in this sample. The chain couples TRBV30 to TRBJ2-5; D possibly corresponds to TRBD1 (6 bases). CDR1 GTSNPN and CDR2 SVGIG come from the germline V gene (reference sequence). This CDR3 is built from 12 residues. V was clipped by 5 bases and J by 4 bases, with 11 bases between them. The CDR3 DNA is TGTGCCTGGTCAGGGGTAGGAGAGACCCAGTACTTC. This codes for CAWSGVGETQYF.

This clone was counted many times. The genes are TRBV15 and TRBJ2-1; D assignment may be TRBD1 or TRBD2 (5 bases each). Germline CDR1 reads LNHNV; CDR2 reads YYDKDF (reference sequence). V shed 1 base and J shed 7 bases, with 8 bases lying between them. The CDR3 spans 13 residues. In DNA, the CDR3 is TGTGCCACCAGCAGAGCCAGGGAGAATGAGCAGTTCTTC. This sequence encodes CATSRARENEQFF.

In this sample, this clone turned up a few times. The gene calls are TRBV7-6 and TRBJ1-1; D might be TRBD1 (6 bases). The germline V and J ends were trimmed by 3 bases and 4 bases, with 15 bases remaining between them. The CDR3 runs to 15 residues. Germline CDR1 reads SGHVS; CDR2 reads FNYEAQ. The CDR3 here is CASSFFRGRGTEAFF. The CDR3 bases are TGTGCCAGCAGCTTCTTCAGGGGTCGGGGCACTGAAGCTTTCTTT.

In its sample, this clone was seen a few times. In DNA, the CDR3 is TGTGCCAGCAGCTTGGGACAGGGGGCGATTTACTATGGCTACACCTTC. Its protein product is CASSLGQGAIYYGYTF. The chain is built from TRBV5-4 and TRBJ1-2, with 10 bases identical to TRBD1. Per germline, CDR1 SGHNT and CDR2 YYREEE (reference sequence). The CDR3 contains 16 residues. After removal of 0 bases from V and 3 bases from J, the junction contained 5 bases not matched to a gene.